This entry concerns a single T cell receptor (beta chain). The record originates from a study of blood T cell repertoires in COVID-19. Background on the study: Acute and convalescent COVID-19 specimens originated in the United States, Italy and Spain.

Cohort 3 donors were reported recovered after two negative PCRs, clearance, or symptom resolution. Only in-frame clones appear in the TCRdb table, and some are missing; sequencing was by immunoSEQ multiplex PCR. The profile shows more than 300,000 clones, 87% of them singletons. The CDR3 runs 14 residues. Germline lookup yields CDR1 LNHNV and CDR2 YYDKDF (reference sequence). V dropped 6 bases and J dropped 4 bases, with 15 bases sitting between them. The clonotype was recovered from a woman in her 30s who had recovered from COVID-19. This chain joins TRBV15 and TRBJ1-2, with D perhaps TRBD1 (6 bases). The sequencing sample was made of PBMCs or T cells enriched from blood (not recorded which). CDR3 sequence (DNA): TGTGCCACCAGTGAGGGGGGGACGAGCTATGGCTACACCTTC. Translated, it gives CATSEGGTSYGYTF.